The sequence of this T cell receptor (beta chain) was determined in a study of human T cells and chemical hapten exposure (dated by TCRdb to the early 2020s). About the investigation overall: For sensitization, 2% DPC in acetone was applied to an approximately 2 cm by approximately 2 cm area of upper inner arm skin. Blood samples were taken from patients before sensitization (week 0) and at 2, 6 and about 24 weeks after DPC sensitization. Around 30 alopecia patients provided blood for TCR sequencing at one to four time points (pre-sensitization, 2, 6 and 24 weeks). Libraries were combined into a pool for sequencing, and differences in TCR yield between samples came mainly from small differences in library volumes within the pool. Patch tests used Finn chambers with 0.01% DPC on the upper back, scored after 6 days by International Contact Dermatitis Research Group standards. The study tracked peripheral blood TCR repertoire changes in vivo during primary and secondary sensitization to the hapten diphenylcyclopropenone (DPC) in alopecia patients. Throughout the study period of roughly 24 weeks, patients also received therapeutic DPC doses to the scalp every week. The patient cohort, mostly female, included alopecia areata with under or over 50% scalp involvement, alopecia totalis and alopecia universalis. What the work shows at the level of the full study, not this receptor alone: Compared with pre-sensitization or healthy control sets, expanded TCRs formed significantly more large CDR3 similarity clusters, which is consistent with antigen-driven responses. Repeated subsampling changed both the strength of the expansion versus patch-test correlation and the threshold at which the correlation became significant. Patch test score was positively correlated with the number of PT1 expanded TCRs, with significance at thresholds 8, 16 and 32 but not at 4. All patients had alopecia, a presumed autoimmune disease, so their immune response might differ from that of healthy individuals. DPC sensitization did not change the number of TCRs with a frequency above 1 in 1000, and there was no evidence of changes in global repertoire structure.

This clonotype was seen ten or more times. Its antigen is still unknown. Base qualities are not recorded, but no much larger clone differs from it by a single base. Receptor libraries were prepared by RACE. Instrument on record: NextSeq 500. Library preparation attached unique molecular identifiers to individual cDNA molecules for quantitative, reproducible TCR counting. Each blood RNA sample was used to sequence both TCR alpha and TCR beta chains. On the study's bioinformatics: The median number of TCRs per sample was roughly 98,000, ranging from 23,224 to 690,600. V, J and CDR3 annotation of the TCR reads was performed with the Decombinator software suite. Every sample was subsampled to the same number of TCRs (28,000) for the PS versus PT1 abundance plots. TCRs were defined as expanded if absent before sensitization and observed at least eight times at the 2-week time point. The public reads were reanalyzed by TCRdb: fastp trimming at Q25, MiXCR alignment, in-frame beta chains only. Duplicate CDR3 protein sequences are folded into a single record with the most common DNA and genes. Clone size and V and J calls follow TCRdb, not the original study. This sample gives tens of thousands of distinct CDR3 sequences in total; about 9.4% of them show up just once. The top ten clones comprise approximately 4.7% of the sample.

Explained via the paper, the time point label denotes: patch test 2, 6 weeks after DPC sensitization. The treatment or condition label here, explained by the study, means: therapeutic diphenylcyclopropenone sensitization with weekly scalp DPC. Blood at each patch-test visit was drawn before the patch test was applied. To be eligible, patients had to be aged 18 to 70, diagnosed with alopecia and judged suitable for DPC therapy, while pregnant patients were excluded. Unfractionated whole blood was collected in Tempus Blood RNA tubes, and total RNA was extracted from that blood. Taken from the germline V gene, the CDR1 and CDR2 loops are SGHTA and FQGNSA. There are 15 amino acids in the CDR3, from cysteine to phenylalanine inclusive. The CDR3 DNA has 45 bases and is translated from base 1. Deletion took 4 bases off V and 0 bases off J, with a span of 12 bases between the germline ends.

Here the sequenced sample was whole blood, taken in connection with sensitization to the hapten diphenylcyclopropenone (DPC). The sequence was collected from a woman in her forties or fifties with alopecia areata. Some clones in this sample may be carry-over from other donors' samples. The sequence joins TRBV7-2 to TRBJ2-5; a tentative D call is TRBD1 (5 bases match). The CDR3 protein: CASSSQGTYQETQYF. The sequence in DNA is TGTGCCAGCAGCTCCCAGGGCACCTACCAAGAGACCCAGTACTTC.